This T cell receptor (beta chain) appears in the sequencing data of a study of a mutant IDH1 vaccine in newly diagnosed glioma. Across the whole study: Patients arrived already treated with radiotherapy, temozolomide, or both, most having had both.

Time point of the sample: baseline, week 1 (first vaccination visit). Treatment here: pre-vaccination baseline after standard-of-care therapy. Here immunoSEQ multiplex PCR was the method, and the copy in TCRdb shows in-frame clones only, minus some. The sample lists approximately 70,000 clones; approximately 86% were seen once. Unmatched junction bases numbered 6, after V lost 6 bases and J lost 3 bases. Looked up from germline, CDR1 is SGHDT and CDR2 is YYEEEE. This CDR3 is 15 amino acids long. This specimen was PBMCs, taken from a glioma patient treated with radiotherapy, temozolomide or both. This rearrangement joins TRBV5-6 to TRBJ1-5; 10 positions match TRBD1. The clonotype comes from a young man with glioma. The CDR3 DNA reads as TGTGCCAGCACAAGGGGACAGGGGTCCAATCAGCCCCAGCATTTT. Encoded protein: CASTRGQGSNQPQHF. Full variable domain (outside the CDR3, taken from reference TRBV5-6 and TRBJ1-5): DAGVTQSPTHLIKTRGQQVTLRCSPKSGHDTVSWYQQALGQGPQFIFQYYEEEERQRGNFPDRFSGHQFPNYSSELNVNALLLGDSALYLCASTRGQGSNQPQHFGDGTRLSIL.